This T cell receptor beta chain derives from a study of patients and donors after allogeneic stem cell transplantation. This clonotype was picked up a small number of times. TCRdb independently ran MiXCR on the RT-PCR reads; one entry per CDR3 protein. Among 190,000 or so distinct CDR3 sequences listed, around two fifths were seen once. This sequence was found in a human donor who was either an allogeneic HSCT recipient or a stem cell or donor lymphocyte infusion donor (not recorded which). It is not recorded whose cells these are; they may come from a transplant donor. The specimen was blood, either unsorted or a sorted T cell fraction (not recorded which).

CDR3 DNA: TGCAGCGGGGGCAGGACAGGGGATCAGCCCCAGCATTTT. Translating it yields CSGGRTGDQPQHF. This sequence joins TRBV29-1 and TRBJ1-5; 9 nucleotides line up with TRBD1. Germline V CDR1 and CDR2: SQVTM, ANQGSEA. The CDR3 is made up of 13 amino acids. V lost 7 bases, J lost 5 bases, and 6 bases stayed unmatched.